This T cell receptor (beta chain) is from a study of blood T cells in healthy people across ages. Study-wide findings and caveats: Long-lived donors exceeded aged donors in naive CD4+ cells and diversity.

Concerning this clonotype: The antigen is undetermined.

Next came a second PCR, run for about 7 to 12 cycles, which used a sample-barcoded 5' primer along with a J-beta primer mix. TCRdb reprocessed the 5' RACE reads via MiXCR and lists one record per CDR3 protein. The sample has under 2 million distinct CDR3 sequences, roughly 30% seen once; the top ten hold around 11%. A minimum of 6 micrograms of total RNA was extracted per sample. Germline V gene lookup returns CDR1 SGHAT and CDR2 FQNNGV. The CDR3 totals 17 residues. The V call is TRBV11-2, the J call TRBJ2-7; 11 bases line up with TRBD2. The J call could be wrong; TRBJ2-5 is a better fit for the DNA end. This sequence was found in a woman aged 25 to 39 in good health. The sequencing input was blood. The CDR3 spells CASSLGISGGAGETQYF. DNA for the CDR3: TGTGCCAGCAGCTTAGGGATTAGCGGGGGGGCCGGTGAGACCCAGTACTTC.